This TCR beta chain is drawn from a study of cytomegalovirus exposure and HLA in healthy donors. Vbeta (60) and Jbeta (13) primers were used in the PCR. Profiling relied on immunoSEQ multiplex PCR, and the TCRdb table lists in-frame clones only, not all of them. The sample has 150,000 to 200,000 clones; around 83% are singletons. Details on this clone: Its matching antigen is unknown.

The study, taken as a whole, reports: Later analysis associated a missense DCLRE1C variant with TCR beta V- and J-gene trimming. Many donors carried some public TCRs, although rarity characterized most TCR sequences. For most subjects, TCR beta sequences were reported to predict HLA-A and HLA-B alleles with accuracy. Listed as cytomegalovirus-associated were roughly 180 TCR beta chains.

The trim removed 3 bases at V and 10 bases at J, leaving 5 bases unmatched. Germline V gives CDR1 SGHTA, CDR2 FQGNSA. CDR3 size: 13 residues. The receptor comes from a man between 18 and 29 years old in good health and CMV-seropositive. The V call is TRBV7-2, the J call TRBJ2-2, with 7 positions matching TRBD1. The sample comprised PBMCs. CDR3 region: CASSFNRGKELFF. CDR3 bases: TGTGCCAGCAGCTTCAACAGGGGAAAGGAGCTGTTTTTT.